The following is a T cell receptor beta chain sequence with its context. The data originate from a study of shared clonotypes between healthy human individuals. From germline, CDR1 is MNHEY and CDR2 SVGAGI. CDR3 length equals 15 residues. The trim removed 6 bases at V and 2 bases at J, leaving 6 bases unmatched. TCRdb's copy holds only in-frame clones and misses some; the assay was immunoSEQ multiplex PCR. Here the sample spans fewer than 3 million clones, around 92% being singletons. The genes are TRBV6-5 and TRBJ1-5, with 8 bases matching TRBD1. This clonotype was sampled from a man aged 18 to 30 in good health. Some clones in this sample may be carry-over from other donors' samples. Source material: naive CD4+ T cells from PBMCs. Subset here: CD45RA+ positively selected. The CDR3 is CASRRQGFGNQPQHF. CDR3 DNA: TGTGCCAGCAGGAGACAGGGGTTCGGCAATCAGCCCCAGCATTTT.